This T cell receptor (beta chain) was documented in a study of PD-1 blockade in classical Hodgkin lymphoma. Study background: The patients were dosed with nivolumab 3 mg/kg, infused intravenously every 2 weeks. Findings of the study overall: Reports indicated that newly diagnosed patients had lower baseline TCR diversity than healthy donors did. While CD8+ TCR diversity did not rise significantly by C4D1, CD4+ TCR diversity did.

Trimming removed 0 bases at V and 7 bases at J, with 15 bases between. CDR3 size: 15 residues. CDR1 is SNHLY, CDR2 FYNNEI, per germline. As to time point: cycle 4 day 1 (C4D1), after 5 to 7 weeks of nivolumab. Each of the patients experienced relapse following autologous stem cell transplantation, and their brentuximab vedotin exposure differed. Negative selection with magnetic separation was used to purify CD4+ T cells from thawed PBMCs. The best responses consisted of complete response, partial response or progressive disease. As concerns this clone: The antigen is unknown.

Profiled with immunoSEQ multiplex PCR; TCRdb holds only in-frame clones, not every one. The table has 27,000 or so clones, more than 80% seen once; the top ten hold around 2.3%. Material: CD4+ T cells from blood, obtained before the fourth cycle of nivolumab. The chain combines TRBV2 with TRBJ1-2, with D perhaps TRBD1 (5 bases). The origin of this receptor is a human donor with classical Hodgkin lymphoma. The CDR3 loop reads CASSEALQGAPGYTF. Written as DNA, the CDR3 is TGTGCCAGCAGTGAAGCGCTTCAAGGGGCGCCTGGCTACACCTTC.